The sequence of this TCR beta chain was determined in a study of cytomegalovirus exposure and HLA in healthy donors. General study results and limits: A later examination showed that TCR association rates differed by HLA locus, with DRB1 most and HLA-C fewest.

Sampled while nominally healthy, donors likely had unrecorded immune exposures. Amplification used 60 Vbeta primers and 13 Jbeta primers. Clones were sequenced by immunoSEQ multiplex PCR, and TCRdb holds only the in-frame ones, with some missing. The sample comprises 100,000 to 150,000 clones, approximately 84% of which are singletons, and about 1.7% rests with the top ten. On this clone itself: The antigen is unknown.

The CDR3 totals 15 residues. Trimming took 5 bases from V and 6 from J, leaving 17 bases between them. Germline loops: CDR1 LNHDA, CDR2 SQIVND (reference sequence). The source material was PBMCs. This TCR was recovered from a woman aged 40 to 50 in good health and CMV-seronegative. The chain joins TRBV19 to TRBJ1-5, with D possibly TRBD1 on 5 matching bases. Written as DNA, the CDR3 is TGTGCCAGTAGTCGGGGCCACCCGGGGGGTCAGCCCCAGCATTTT. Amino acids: CASSRGHPGGQPQHF.